A selection of T cell receptor beta chains follows, all from one sample in a study of blood T cell repertoires in COVID-19. The data were produced by immunoSEQ multiplex PCR, yet TCRdb's version contains in-frame clones alone and is incomplete. The data contain tens of thousands of clones, roughly four fifths of them singletons. The material sequenced was peripheral blood. These receptors came from a man over 45 with active or convalescent COVID-19. The CDR3 runs from the conserved cysteine through the conserved F or W. The D gene is left open where the match is weak. Clone size appears in some rows only: once, few, many, or a class for an expanded clone.

>TRBD2|few|TRBV3-1/TRBV3-2|TRBJ2-4
CASSREGREVTKNIQYF
TGTGCCAGCAGCCGAGAGGGGAGGGAAGTTACCAAAAACATTCAGTACTTC
>NA|NA|TRBV28|TRBJ2-4
CASSFGPGKNIQYF
NA
>TRBD1|NA|TRBV5-1|TRBJ2-5
CASSPLGTGGQETQYF
TGCGCCAGCAGCCCCCTCGGGACAGGGGGCCAAGAGACCCAGTACTTC
>TRBD1|NA|TRBV19|TRBJ2-6
CATMPGGISGANVLTF
TGTGCCACGATGCCAGGGGGTATCTCTGGGGCCAACGTCCTGACTTTC
>NA|NA|TRBV29-1|TRBJ2-7
CSVQRDSYEQYF
TGCAGCGTTCAGCGAGACTCCTACGAGCAGTACTTC
>NA|NA|TRBV5-8|TRBJ2-5
CASSLGSGDLETQYF
TGTGCCAGCAGCTTGGGGTCAGGGGATTTGGAGACCCAGTACTTC
>NA|NA|TRBV28|TRBJ1-4
CASSTRSLRHLEEREKLFF
TGTGCCAGCAGTACCCGTAGTCTGCGCCACCTCGAAGAACGTGAAAAACTGTTTTTT
>TRBD1|NA|TRBV6-1|TRBJ1-2
CASSERQGPNYGYTF
TGTGCCAGCAGTGAGCGACAGGGACCGAACTATGGCTACACCTTC
>NA|NA|TRBV7-8|TRBJ1-3
CASSPQGPGNTIYF
TGTGCCAGCAGCCCCCAGGGTCCTGGAAACACCATATATTTT
>NA|few|TRBV5-1|TRBJ1-1
CASREVGNTEAFF
TGCGCCAGCAGGGAGGTCGGGAACACTGAAGCTTTCTTT
>NA|NA|TRBV5-1|TRBJ1-6
CASSLLNSPLHF
TGCGCCAGCAGCTTACTAAATTCACCCCTCCACTTT
>TRBD2|NA|TRBV18|TRBJ2-7
CASSPPSGGGYEQYF
TGTGCCAGCTCACCCCCTAGCGGGGGAGGCTACGAGCAGTACTTC
>NA|NA|TRBV6-1|TRBJ1-4
CASSERQYEKLFF
TGTGCCAGCAGTGAAAGACAGTATGAAAAACTGTTTTTT
>NA|NA|TRBV7-2|TRBJ1-3
CASSLSAQTGNTIYF
TGTGCCAGCAGCTTGAGTGCACAGACTGGAAACACCATATATTTT
>TRBD2|many|TRBV7-9|TRBJ2-5
CASSLTSGDQETQYF
TGTGCCAGCAGCTTAACTAGCGGGGACCAAGAGACCCAGTACTTC
>NA|few|TRBV9|TRBJ1-2
CASSLRERGNGYTF
TGTGCCAGCAGCTTGAGAGAGAGGGGGAATGGCTACACCTTC
>NA|few|TRBV27|TRBJ2-4
CASSWSVRENIQYF
TGTGCCAGCAGTTGGTCGGTTAGAGAAAACATTCAGTACTTC
>NA|NA|TRBV18|TRBJ1-5
CASSPQNQPQHF
TGTGCCAGCTCACCGCAGAATCAGCCCCAGCATTTT
>TRBD2|NA|TRBV7-2|TRBJ2-1
CASSLAGGEVYEQFF
TGTGCCAGCAGCTTAGCGGGGGGGGAAGTATATGAGCAGTTCTTC
>TRBD2|NA|TRBV4-1|TRBJ2-3
CASSQRLAGSSTDTQYF
TGCGCCAGCAGCCAACGACTAGCGGGGAGTAGCACAGATACGCAGTATTTT
>NA|NA|TRBV6-4|TRBJ2-1
CASSDREGEGNEQFF
TGTGCCAGCAGTGATCGAGAGGGGGAGGGAAATGAGCAGTTCTTC
>NA|NA|TRBV23-1|TRBJ1-2
CASSQSDIFNYGYTF
TGCGCCAGCAGTCAATCCGACATTTTTAACTATGGCTACACCTTC
>NA|few|TRBV7-9|TRBJ2-2
CASSLGQGSNTGELFF
TGTGCCAGCAGCTTAGGGCAGGGGAGCAACACCGGGGAGCTGTTTTTT
>NA|NA|TRBV3-1/TRBV3-2|TRBJ2-5
CASSQAGTQYF
TGTGCCAGCAGCCAAGCGGGGACCCAGTACTTC